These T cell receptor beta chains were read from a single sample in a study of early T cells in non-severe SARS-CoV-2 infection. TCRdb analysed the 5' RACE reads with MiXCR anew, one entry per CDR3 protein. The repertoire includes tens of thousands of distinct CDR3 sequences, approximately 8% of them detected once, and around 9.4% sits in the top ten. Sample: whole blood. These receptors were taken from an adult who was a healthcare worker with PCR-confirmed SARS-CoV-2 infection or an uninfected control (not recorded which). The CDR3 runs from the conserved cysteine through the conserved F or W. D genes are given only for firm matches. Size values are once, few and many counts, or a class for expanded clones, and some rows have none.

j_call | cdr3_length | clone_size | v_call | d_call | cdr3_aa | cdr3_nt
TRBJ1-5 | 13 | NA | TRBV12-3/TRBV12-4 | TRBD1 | CASTGQGHQPQHF | TGTGCCAGCACCGGACAGGGCCATCAGCCCCAGCATTTT
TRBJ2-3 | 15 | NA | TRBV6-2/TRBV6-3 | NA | CASSYPAGFTDTQYF | TGTGCCAGCAGTTACCCGGCGGGTTTCACAGATACGCAGTATTTT
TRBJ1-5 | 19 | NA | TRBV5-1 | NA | CASSLTPVSGEWSNQPQHF | TGCGCCAGCAGCTTGACACCCGTTTCGGGGGAGTGGAGCAATCAGCCCCAGCATTTT
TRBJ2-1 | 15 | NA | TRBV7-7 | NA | CAGSLELLSYNEQFF | TGTGCTGGCAGCTTAGAACTGCTTTCCTACAATGAGCAGTTCTTC
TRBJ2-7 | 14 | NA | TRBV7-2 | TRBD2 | CASTGTSGAYEQYF | TGTGCCAGCACCGGGACTAGCGGGGCGTACGAGCAGTACTTC
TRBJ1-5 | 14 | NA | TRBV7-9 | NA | CASSSGGNGQPQHF | TGTGCCAGCAGCTCCGGGGGGAATGGGCAGCCCCAGCATTTT
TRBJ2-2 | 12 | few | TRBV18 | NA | CASSRIAGELFF | TGTGCCAGCTCACGAATTGCCGGGGAGCTGTTTTTT
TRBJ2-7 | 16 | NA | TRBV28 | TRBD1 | CASSLGTGRLVYEQYF | TGTGCCAGCAGTCTTGGGACAGGTCGGCTAGTCTACGAGCAGTACTTC
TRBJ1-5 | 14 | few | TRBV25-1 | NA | CASSESRPNQPQHF | TGTGCCAGCAGTGAATCCCGCCCTAATCAGCCCCAGCATTTT
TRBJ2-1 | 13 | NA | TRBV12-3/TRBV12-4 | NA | CASSSQGYNEQFF | TGTGCCAGCAGCTCCCAGGGGTACAATGAGCAGTTCTTC
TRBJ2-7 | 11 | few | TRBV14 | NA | CASSQGDRQYF | TGTGCCAGCAGCCAAGGGGACCGCCAGTACTTC
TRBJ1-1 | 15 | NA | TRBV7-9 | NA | CASSLLRDLNTEAFF | TGTGCCAGCAGCTTACTCAGGGACCTAAACACTGAAGCTTTCTTT
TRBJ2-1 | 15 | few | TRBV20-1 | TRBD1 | CSVSTPGTAHNEQFF | TGCAGTGTCTCAACTCCCGGGACAGCGCACAATGAGCAGTTCTTC
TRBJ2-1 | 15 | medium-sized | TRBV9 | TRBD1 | CASSPRQGPRNEQFF | TGTGCCAGCAGCCCTCGACAGGGGCCTCGCAATGAGCAGTTCTTC
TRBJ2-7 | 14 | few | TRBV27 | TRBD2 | CASSLSAGGYEQYF | TGTGCCAGCAGTTTATCTGCGGGGGGGTACGAGCAGTACTTC
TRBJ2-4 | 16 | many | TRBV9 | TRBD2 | CASSVGSGGAKNIQYF | TGTGCCAGCAGCGTAGGAAGCGGGGGAGCCAAAAACATTCAGTACTTC
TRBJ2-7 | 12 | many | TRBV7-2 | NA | CASSPPDYEQYF | TGTGCCAGCAGCCCCCCCGACTACGAGCAGTACTTC
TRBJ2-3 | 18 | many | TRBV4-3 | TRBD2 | CASSQERQLAGGSDTQYF | TGCGCCAGCAGCCAAGAAAGGCAACTAGCGGGCGGTAGCGATACGCAGTATTTT
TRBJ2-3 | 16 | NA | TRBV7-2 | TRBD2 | CASTPGSGGETDTQYF | TGTGCCAGCACCCCCGGATCGGGAGGCGAGACAGATACGCAGTATTTT
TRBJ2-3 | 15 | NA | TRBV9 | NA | CASSVSGPSTDTQYF | TGTGCCAGCAGCGTATCAGGCCCCAGCACAGATACGCAGTATTTT
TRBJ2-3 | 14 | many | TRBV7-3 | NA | CASSLIGSTDTQYF | TGTGCCAGCAGCTTAATCGGTAGCACAGATACGCAGTATTTT
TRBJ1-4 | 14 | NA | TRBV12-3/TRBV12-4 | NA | CASSLGVTNEKLFF | TGTGCCAGCAGTTTAGGGGTAACTAATGAAAAACTGTTTTTT
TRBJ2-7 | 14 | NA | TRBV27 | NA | CATNPMGNPYEQYF | TGTGCCACCAACCCGATGGGGAACCCCTACGAGCAGTACTTC
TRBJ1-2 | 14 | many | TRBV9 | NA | CASSPEAASYGYTF | TGTGCCAGCAGCCCAGAGGCAGCCAGCTATGGCTACACCTTC
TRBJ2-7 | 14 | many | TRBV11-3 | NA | CASSLGGGSYEQYF | TGTGCCAGCAGCTTAGGGGGGGGCAGCTACGAGCAGTACTTC
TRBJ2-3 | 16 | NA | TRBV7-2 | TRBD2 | CASSSRTSRRADTQYF | TGTGCCAGCAGCTCCCGGACTAGCAGGAGGGCAGATACGCAGTATTTT
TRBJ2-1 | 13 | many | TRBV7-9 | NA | CASSRGLDDEQFF | TGTGCCAGCAGCCGCGGGTTAGATGATGAGCAGTTCTTC
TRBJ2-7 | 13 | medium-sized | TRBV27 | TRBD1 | CASSPRQGYEQYF | TGTGCCAGCAGTCCACGACAGGGTTACGAGCAGTACTTC
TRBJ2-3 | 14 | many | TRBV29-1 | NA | CSVDNQPFDDTQYF | TGCAGCGTTGACAACCAGCCTTTTGACGATACGCAGTATTTT
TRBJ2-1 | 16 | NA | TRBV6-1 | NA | CASSARRVSSYNEQFF | TGTGCCAGCAGTGCCCGTCGGGTCAGCTCCTACAATGAGCAGTTCTTC